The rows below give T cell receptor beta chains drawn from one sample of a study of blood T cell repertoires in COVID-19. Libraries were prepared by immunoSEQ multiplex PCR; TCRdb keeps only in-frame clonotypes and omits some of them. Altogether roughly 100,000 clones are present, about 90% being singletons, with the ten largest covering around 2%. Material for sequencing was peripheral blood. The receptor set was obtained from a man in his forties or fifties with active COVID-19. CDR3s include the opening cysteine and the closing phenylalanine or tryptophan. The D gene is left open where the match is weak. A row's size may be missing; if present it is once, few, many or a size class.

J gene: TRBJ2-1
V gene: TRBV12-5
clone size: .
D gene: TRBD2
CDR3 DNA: TGTGCTAGTGGTTTGGGGCTAGCGGGGATGTTTGAGCAGTTCTTC
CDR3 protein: CASGLGLAGMFEQFF

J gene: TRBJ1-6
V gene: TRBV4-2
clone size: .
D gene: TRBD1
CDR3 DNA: TGTGCCAGCAGCCAAGGATTCCAGGGGGATTCACCCCTCCACTTT
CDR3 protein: CASSQGFQGDSPLHF

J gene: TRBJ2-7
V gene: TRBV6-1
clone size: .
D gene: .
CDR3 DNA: TGTGCCAGCAGTGAAAGATGGGACTTAGCCTACGAGCAGTACTTC
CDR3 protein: CASSERWDLAYEQYF

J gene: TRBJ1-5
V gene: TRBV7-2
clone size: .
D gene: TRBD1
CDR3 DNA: TGTGCCAGCAGCTACAGGGGATTTGGTCAGCCCCAGCATTTT
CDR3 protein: CASSYRGFGQPQHF

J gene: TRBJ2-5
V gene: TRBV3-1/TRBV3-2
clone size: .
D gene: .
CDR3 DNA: TGTGCCAGCAGCCAAGATCGACAGAGAGTGTCGGAAGAGACCCAGTACTTC
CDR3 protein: CASSQDRQRVSEETQYF

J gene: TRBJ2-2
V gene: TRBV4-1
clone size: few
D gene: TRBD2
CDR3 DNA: TGCGCCAGCAGCCCATCGGCCGGGGGGTACACCGGGGAGCTGTTTTTT
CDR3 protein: CASSPSAGGYTGELFF

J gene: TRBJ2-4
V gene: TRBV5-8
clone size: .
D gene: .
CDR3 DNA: TGTGCCAGCAGCTTCTCTCCTTCCAAAAACATTCAGTACTTC
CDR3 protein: CASSFSPSKNIQYF

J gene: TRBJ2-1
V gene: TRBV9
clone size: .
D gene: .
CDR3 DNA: TGTGCCAGCAGCCCGGGGCTTAGCGGCTTTGAGCAGTTCTTC
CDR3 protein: CASSPGLSGFEQFF

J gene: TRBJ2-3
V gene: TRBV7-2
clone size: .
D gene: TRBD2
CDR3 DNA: TGTGCCAGCAGCCCCCCGAGCGGGGGGAGACATACGCAGTATTTT
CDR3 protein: CASSPPSGGRHTQYF

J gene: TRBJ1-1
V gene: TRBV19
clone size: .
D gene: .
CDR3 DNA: TGTGCCAGTAGGAAACTCGCGGTAATGAACACTGAAGCTTTCTTT
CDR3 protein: CASRKLAVMNTEAFF

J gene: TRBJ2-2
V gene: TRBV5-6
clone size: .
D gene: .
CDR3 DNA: TGTGCCAGCAGCTTGGGTATTAGAGGGACGAACACCGGGGAGCTGTTTTTT
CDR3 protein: CASSLGIRGTNTGELFF

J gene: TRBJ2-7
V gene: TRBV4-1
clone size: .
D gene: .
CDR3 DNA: TGCGCCAGCAGCCACCCCGCGGGGGCGCGGAAGGAGCAGTACTTC
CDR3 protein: CASSHPAGARKEQYF

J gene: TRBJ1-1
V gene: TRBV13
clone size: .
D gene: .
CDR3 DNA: TGTGCCAGCAGAGCGGCCCCCCGAGGGACTGAAGCTTTCTTT
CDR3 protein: CASRAAPRGTEAFF

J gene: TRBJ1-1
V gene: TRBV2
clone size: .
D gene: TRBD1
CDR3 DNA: TGTGCCAGCAGTGGGACAGGGGGGATGAACACTGAAGCTTTCTTT
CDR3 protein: CASSGTGGMNTEAFF

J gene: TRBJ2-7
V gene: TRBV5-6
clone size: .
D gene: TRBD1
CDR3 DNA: TGTGCCAGCAGCGAGGGACAGGGCCTCTCCTACGAGCAGTACTTC
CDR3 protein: CASSEGQGLSYEQYF

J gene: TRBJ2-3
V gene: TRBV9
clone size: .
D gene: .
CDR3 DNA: TGTGCCAGCGGGTCTTGGGCGGATACGCAGTATTTT
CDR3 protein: CASGSWADTQYF

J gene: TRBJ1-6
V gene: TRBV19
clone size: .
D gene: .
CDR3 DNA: TGTGCCAGTAGTATCTTGGACAGCTCCTATAATTCACCCCTCCACTTT
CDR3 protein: CASSILDSSYNSPLHF

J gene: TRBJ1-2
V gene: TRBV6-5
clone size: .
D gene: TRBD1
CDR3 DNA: TGTGCCAGCACCAGAGACAGGGTGGTCTATGGCTACACCTTC
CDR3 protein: CASTRDRVVYGYTF

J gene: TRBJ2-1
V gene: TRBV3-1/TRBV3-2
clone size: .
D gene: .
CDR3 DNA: TGTGCCAGCAGCCAAGTCTTGCGGGGACCCCCCACTGAGCAGTTCTTC
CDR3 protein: CASSQVLRGPPTEQFF

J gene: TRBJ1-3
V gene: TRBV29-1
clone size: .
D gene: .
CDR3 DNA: TGCAGCGGACAGGACAGTCGCTCTGGAAACACCATATATTTT
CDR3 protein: CSGQDSRSGNTIYF

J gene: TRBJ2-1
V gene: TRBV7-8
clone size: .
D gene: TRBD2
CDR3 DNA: TGTGCCAGCAGCGCCCCCCTTAGAGCGGGGGGGAGCAATGAGCAGTTCTTC
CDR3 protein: CASSAPLRAGGSNEQFF

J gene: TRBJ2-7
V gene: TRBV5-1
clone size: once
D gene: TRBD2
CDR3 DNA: TGCGCCAGCAGCCGTACTAGCGGGGACTTCTACGAGCAGTACTTC
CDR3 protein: CASSRTSGDFYEQYF

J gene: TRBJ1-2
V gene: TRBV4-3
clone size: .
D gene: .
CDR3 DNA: TGCGCCAGCAGCGGAGAGTTATTTCAGCATGGCTACACCTTC
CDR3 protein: CASSGELFQHGYTF

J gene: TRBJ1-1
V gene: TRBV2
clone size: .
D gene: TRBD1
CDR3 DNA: TGTGCCAGCATAGGACAGGTAAACACTGAAGCTTTCTTT
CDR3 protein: CASIGQVNTEAFF

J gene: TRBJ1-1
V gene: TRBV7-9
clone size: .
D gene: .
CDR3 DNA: TGTGCCAGCAGTAACCGGGACAAGCCTGTTATCCTTTTCTTT
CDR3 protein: CASSNRDKPVILFF

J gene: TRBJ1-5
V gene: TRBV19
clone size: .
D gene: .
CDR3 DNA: TGTGCCAGTACTACAGGGCGCAATCAGCCCCAGCATTTT
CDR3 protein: CASTTGRNQPQHF

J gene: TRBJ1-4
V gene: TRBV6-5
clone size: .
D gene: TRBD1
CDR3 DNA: TGTGCCAGCGTTTCGGCAGGGGGTCCTGAAAAACTGTTTTTT
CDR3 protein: CASVSAGGPEKLFF

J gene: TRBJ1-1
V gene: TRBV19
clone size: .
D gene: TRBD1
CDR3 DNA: TGTGCCAGTATTTTGGACAGGGGGCTTTTAGGCTCTGAAGCTTTCTTT
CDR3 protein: CASILDRGLLGSEAFF

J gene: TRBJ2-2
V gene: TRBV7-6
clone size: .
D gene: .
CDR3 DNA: TGTGCCAGCAGGGGGCTAGCCGGGGAGCTGTTTTTT
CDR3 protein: CASRGLAGELFF

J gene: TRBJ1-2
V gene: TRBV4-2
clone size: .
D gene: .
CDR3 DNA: TGTGCCAGCAGCCAAGACCCTCGACAGGACCAGTTTAACTATGGCTACACCTTC
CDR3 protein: CASSQDPRQDQFNYGYTF

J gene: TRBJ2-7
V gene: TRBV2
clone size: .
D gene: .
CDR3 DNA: TGTGCCAGCAGGGACAGAATCGAGCAGTACTTC
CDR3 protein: CASRDRIEQYF

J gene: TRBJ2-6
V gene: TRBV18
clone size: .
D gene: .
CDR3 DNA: TGTGCCAGCTCACCCGCCCCGGGGGTCTCTGGGGCCAACGTCCTGACTTTC
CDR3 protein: CASSPAPGVSGANVLTF

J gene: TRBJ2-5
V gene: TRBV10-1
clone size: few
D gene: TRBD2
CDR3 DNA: TGCGCCAGCAGTGAGGCTAGCGGGGGTTCTCGAGAGACCCAGTACTTC
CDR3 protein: CASSEASGGSRETQYF

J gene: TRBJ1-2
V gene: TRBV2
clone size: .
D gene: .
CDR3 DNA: TGTGCCAGCTATGCGCAGGGCGTGATTTATGGCTACACCTTC
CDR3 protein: CASYAQGVIYGYTF

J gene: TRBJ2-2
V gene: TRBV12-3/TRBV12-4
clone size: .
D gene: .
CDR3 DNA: TGTGCCAGCAGTACTGACAGGACCGGGGAGCTGTTTTTT
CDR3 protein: CASSTDRTGELFF

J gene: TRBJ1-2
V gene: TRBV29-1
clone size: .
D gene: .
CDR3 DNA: TGCAGCGTTGGGGTTCGCCGGGAGGACTATGGCTACACCTTC
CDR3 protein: CSVGVRREDYGYTF

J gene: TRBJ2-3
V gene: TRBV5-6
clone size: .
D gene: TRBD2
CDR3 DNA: TGTGCCAGCAGCCTCATAGCGGGGGGGCCAGGGATCCAGTATTTT
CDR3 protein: CASSLIAGGPGIQYF

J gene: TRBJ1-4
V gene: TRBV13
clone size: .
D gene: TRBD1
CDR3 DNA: TGTGCCAGCAGCTTAGGCACAGGGGGTAATGAAAAACTGTTTTTT
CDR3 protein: CASSLGTGGNEKLFF

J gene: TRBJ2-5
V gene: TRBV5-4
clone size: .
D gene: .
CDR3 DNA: TGTGCCAGCAGCTTGCCGGGTAAAGAGACCCAGTACTTC
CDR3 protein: CASSLPGKETQYF

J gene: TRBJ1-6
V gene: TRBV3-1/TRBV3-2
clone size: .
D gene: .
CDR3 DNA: TGTGCCAGCAGCCAAGATTGGTTTAGCAGGGGTGGTTCACCCCTCCACTTT
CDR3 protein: CASSQDWFSRGGSPLHF

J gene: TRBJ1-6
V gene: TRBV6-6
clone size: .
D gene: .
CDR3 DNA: TGTGCCAGCAGGCGTCCGGGGGGATCTGATTCACCCCTCCACTTT
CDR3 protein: CASRRPGGSDSPLHF

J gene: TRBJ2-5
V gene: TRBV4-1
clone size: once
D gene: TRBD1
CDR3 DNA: TGCGCCAGCAGCCAAGTGACAGGGTCGTACCAAGAGACCCAGTACTTC
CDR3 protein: CASSQVTGSYQETQYF

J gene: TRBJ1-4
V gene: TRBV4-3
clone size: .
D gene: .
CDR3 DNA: TGCGCCAGCAGCCAAGGACAGGACTGGAGTGAAAAACTGTTTTTT
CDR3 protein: CASSQGQDWSEKLFF

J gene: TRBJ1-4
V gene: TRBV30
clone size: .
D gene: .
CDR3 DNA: TGTGCCTGGAGTACTATGGCTAATGAAAAACTGTTTTTT
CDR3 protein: CAWSTMANEKLFF

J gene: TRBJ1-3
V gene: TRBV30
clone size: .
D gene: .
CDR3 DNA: TGTGCCTGGAGTGTAGGCAGGGAAGGAAACACCATATATTTT
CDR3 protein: CAWSVGREGNTIYF

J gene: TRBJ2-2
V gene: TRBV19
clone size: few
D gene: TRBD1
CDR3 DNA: TGTGCCAGTAGTACCAGGGGGCTCGGGGAGCTGTTTTTT
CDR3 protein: CASSTRGLGELFF

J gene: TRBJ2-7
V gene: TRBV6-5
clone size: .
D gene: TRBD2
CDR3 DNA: TGTGCCAGCAGTAATGCGGGGGGGCTCGAGCAGTACTTC
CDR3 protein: CASSNAGGLEQYF

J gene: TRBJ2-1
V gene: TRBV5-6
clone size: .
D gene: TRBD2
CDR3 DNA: TGTGCCAGCAGCTTGGTATACGGGACTAGCGGGGACAATGAGCAGTTCTTC
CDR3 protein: CASSLVYGTSGDNEQFF

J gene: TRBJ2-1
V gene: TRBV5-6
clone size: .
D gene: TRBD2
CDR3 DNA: TGTGCCAGCAGCTTGTTGACTAGCGGTTACAATGAGCAGTTCTTC
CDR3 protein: CASSLLTSGYNEQFF

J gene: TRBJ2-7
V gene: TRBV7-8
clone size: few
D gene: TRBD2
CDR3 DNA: TGTGCCAGCAGCTCAAGCTTAGCGGGGAAGACCTACGAGCAGTACTTC
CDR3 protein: CASSSSLAGKTYEQYF